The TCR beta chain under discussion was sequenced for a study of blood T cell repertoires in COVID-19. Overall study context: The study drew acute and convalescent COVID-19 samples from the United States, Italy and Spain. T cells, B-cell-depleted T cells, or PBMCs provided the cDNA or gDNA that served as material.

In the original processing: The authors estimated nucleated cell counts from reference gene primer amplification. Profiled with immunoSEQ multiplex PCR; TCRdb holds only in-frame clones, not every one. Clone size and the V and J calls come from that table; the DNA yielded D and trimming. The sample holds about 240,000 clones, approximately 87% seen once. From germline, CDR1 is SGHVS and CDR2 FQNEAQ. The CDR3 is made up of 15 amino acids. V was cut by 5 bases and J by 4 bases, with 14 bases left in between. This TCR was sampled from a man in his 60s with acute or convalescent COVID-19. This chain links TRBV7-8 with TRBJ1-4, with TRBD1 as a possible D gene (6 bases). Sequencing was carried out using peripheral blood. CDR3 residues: CASSAQGSVNEKLFF. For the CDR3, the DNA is TGTGCCAGCAGCGCTCAGGGGTCAGTTAATGAAAAACTGTTTTTT.